The 28 T cell receptor beta chains presented below share a single source sample, sequenced in a study of early T cells in non-severe SARS-CoV-2 infection. TCRdb independently ran MiXCR on the 5' RACE reads; one entry per CDR3 protein. The data contain around 40,000 distinct CDR3 sequences, 5.5% to 7% of them seen just once; the ten biggest clones take up approximately 4.6%. Sequenced sample: whole blood. These receptor sequences come from an adult who was a healthcare worker with PCR-confirmed SARS-CoV-2 infection or an uninfected control (not recorded which).

The chain is built from TRBV5-1 and TRBJ2-7; unclear D gene. V shed 0 bases and J shed 4 bases, with 14 bases lying between them. From germline, CDR1 is SGHRS and CDR2 YFSETQ. This CDR3 spans 15 amino acids. The DNA of the CDR3 is TGCGCCAGCAGCTTGGGAGCATCCTCCGAATACGAGCAGTACTTC. It translates to CASSLGASSEYEQYF.

This clonotype was recorded many times. The chain joins TRBV6-5 to TRBJ1-4; 9 bases match TRBD1. Germline assignment: CDR1 MNHEY and CDR2 SVGAGI. The CDR3 sequence is 17 residues long. V was pared by 6 bases and J by 6 bases, with 14 bases of the junction left unmatched. CDR3 DNA sequence: TGTGCCAGCAGACCCGGACAGGGGAGGGAGTGGGATGAAAAACTGTTTTTT. The encoded protein is CASRPGQGREWDEKLFF.

In its sample, this clonotype was seen a few times. Here the CDR3 DNA reads TGCAGTGCTAAGGACGGCTATGGCTACACCTTC. Residues: CSAKDGYGYTF. The chain employs TRBV20-1 and TRBJ1-2; no firm D call. Germline values: CDR1 DFQATT, CDR2 SNEGSKA (reference sequence). The V end was cut by 4 bases, the J end by 4 bases, with 7 bases between. This CDR3 has 11 amino acids.

This clonotype was seen more than once but under ten times. The rearrangement links TRBV27 to TRBJ1-6, with a weak D call TRBD1 (5 bases). Germline loops: CDR1 MNHEY, CDR2 SMNVEV (reference sequence). The CDR3 has 15 amino acids. Trimming took off 6 bases at V and 2 bases at J, with 11 bases between the two ends. The DNA of the CDR3 is TGTGCCAGCAGGCGGGGGATGGCCTATAATTCACCCCTCCACTTT. This encodes CASRRGMAYNSPLHF.

This clonotype was counted many times. The chain recombines TRBV5-8 with TRBJ2-6, with a possible D match to TRBD1 (6 bases). V lost 4 bases to trimming and J lost 9 bases, with 11 bases between them. The CDR3 sequence is 13 residues long. Germline loops: CDR1 SGHTS, CDR2 YDEGEE. CDR3 loop: CASSITGFNVLTF. In DNA, the CDR3 is TGTGCCAGCAGCATCACAGGGTTCAACGTCCTGACTTTC.

This clonotype has a count of ten or more. The V gene is TRBV15, the J gene TRBJ2-1; TRBD1 matches at 11 bases. Germline assignment: CDR1 LNHNV and CDR2 YYDKDF (reference sequence). This CDR3 has 14 amino acids. After removal of 8 bases from V and 3 bases from J, the junction contained 3 bases not matched to a gene. The CDR3 sequence: CATLDRGLYNEQFF. DNA of the CDR3: TGTGCCACCCTGGACAGGGGGCTCTACAATGAGCAGTTCTTC.

This clonotype showed up just a few times. V is TRBV9 and J is TRBJ2-7; 9 nucleotides match TRBD2. The CDR3 is 16 amino acids. The germline V gene encodes CDR1 SGDLS and CDR2 YYNGEE. V was pared by 4 bases and J by 1 base, with 9 bases of the junction left unmatched. This CDR3 reads CASSPPETSGSYEQYF. CDR3 in DNA: TGTGCCAGCAGCCCACCCGAGACTAGCGGTTCCTACGAGCAGTACTTC.

This clonotype was recorded many times. The chain uses TRBV12-3 or TRBV12-4 and TRBJ1-5; 11 positions match TRBD1. The CDR3 totals 21 residues. V shed 3 bases, J shed 5 bases, and the junction held 21 bases outside the gene matches. For the CDR3, the DNA is TGTGCCAGCAGTTTTTTTTCCCTCCCCCGGACAGGGGGCATTCGTTATCAGCCCCAGCATTTT. Amino acid sequence: CASSFFSLPRTGGIRYQPQHF.

The rearrangement uses TRBV13 and TRBJ2-1; 14 nucleotides align to TRBD2. The V gene end was trimmed by 5 bases and the J gene end by 12 bases; junction bases not matched to a gene: 9. CDR3 length equals 15 residues. CDR1 is PRHDT and CDR2 is FYEKMQ in the germline V gene (reference sequence). Here the CDR3 DNA reads TGTGCCAGCAGCCCCCGACTAGCGGGAGGGGGAACGCAGTTCTTC. Translated, it gives CASSPRLAGGGTQFF. The complete variable domain, with remaining parts taken from reference TRBV13 and TRBJ2-1, reads AAGVIQSPRHLIKEKRETATLKCYPIPRHDTVYWYQQGPGQDPQFLISFYEKMQSDKGSIPDRFSAQQFSDYHSELNMSSLELGDSALYFCASSPRLAGGGTQFFGPGTRLTVL.

The rearrangement uses TRBV18 and TRBJ1-1, with no clear D. The CDR3 totals 14 residues. Germline CDR1 and CDR2: KGHSH and LQKENI. V shed 3 bases and J shed 0 bases, with 8 bases lying between them. The DNA for the CDR3 is TGTGCCAGCTCACCGGCGCGAATGAACACTGAAGCTTTCTTT. Protein: CASSPARMNTEAFF.

This clonotype was recorded at least ten times. J is TRBJ2-2 and V is TRBV29-1, with no clear D. Germline CDR1 SQVTM, CDR2 ANQGSEA. The CDR3 runs 12 residues. Deletions cut 4 bases from V and 4 bases from J, with 7 bases between. CDR3 coding DNA: TGCAGCGTTGGACCGATCACCGGGGAGCTGTTTTTT. Translated, it gives CSVGPITGELFF.

This chain joins TRBV11-3 and TRBJ2-2; unclear D gene. V was shortened by 2 bases and J by 3 bases, with 4 bases between the two germline ends. Germline V CDR1 and CDR2: SGHNT, YENEEA. The CDR3 has 13 residues. The CDR3 region has the DNA TGTGCCAGCAGCTTAATGGACACCGGGGAGCTGTTTTTT. Translation: CASSLMDTGELFF.

The chain carries TRBV7-9 and TRBJ1-1, with D tentatively TRBD1 (5 bases). Germline values: CDR1 SEHNR, CDR2 FQNEAQ (reference sequence). V dropped 5 bases and J dropped 6 bases, with 10 bases sitting between them. CDR3 length: 12 amino acids. CDR3 nucleotides: TGTGCCAGCAGCGACGGGACGGCTGAAGCTTTCTTT. Its protein is CASSDGTAEAFF.

This clonotype was recorded at least ten times. The rearrangement links TRBV20-1 to TRBJ1-1, with a tentative D call TRBD1 (6 bases). V was shortened by 6 bases and J by 1 base, with 9 bases between the two germline ends. The CDR3 spans 12 residues. CDR1 and CDR2 (germline): DFQATT, SNEGSKA (reference sequence). CDR3 bases: TGCAGTGCGTCGACAGGGAACACTGAAGCTTTCTTT. Translating gives CSASTGNTEAFF.

This clonotype was seen ten or more times. J is TRBJ2-6 and V is TRBV19; D unresolved. Germline assignment: CDR1 LNHDA and CDR2 SQIVND (reference sequence). Trimming cost V 5 bases and J 0 bases, with 5 bases left between them. The CDR3 is 14 amino acids. The CDR3 DNA reads as TGTGCCAGTAGTTCTAACTCTGGGGCCAACGTCCTGACTTTC. This encodes CASSSNSGANVLTF.

This clonotype has at least ten counts. This rearrangement joins TRBV6-4 to TRBJ1-1; D gene unclear. Looked up from germline, CDR1 is MRHNA and CDR2 is SNTAGT. V was shortened by 6 bases and J by 0 bases, with 11 bases between the two germline ends. The CDR3 has 14 residues. In DNA form, the CDR3 reads TGTGCCAGCAGCCCCGAAGCGGTGAACACTGAAGCTTTCTTT. Protein: CASSPEAVNTEAFF.

This clonotype was picked up a small number of times. The chain employs TRBV18 and TRBJ2-2; a weak D match, TRBD2 (6 bases). Trimming removed 0 bases from V and 6 bases from J, with 8 bases in between. The CDR3 is 14 residues long. Germline CDR1 reads KGHSH; CDR2 reads LQKENI. CDR3 in DNA: TGTGCCAGCTCACCACCCGCGGGGTCCGGGGAGCTGTTTTTT. Residues: CASSPPAGSGELFF.

The sample holds a few counts of this clonotype. This chain links TRBV29-1 with TRBJ1-1; D not resolved. V gave up 1 base and J gave up 7 bases, with 13 bases separating them. The CDR3 contains 13 residues. Germline CDR1 reads SQVTM; CDR2 reads ANQGSEA. Here the CDR3 reads CSVEGVLEDEAFF. The CDR3 DNA reads TGCAGCGTTGAAGGAGTCTTGGAAGATGAAGCTTTCTTT. The full variable domain, its missing parts supplied by reference TRBV29-1 and TRBJ1-1, is SAVISQKPSRDICQRGTSLTIQCQVDSQVTMMFWYRQQPGQSLTLIATANQGSEATYESGFVIDKFPISRPNLTFSTLTVSNMSPEDSSIYLCSVEGVLEDEAFFGQGTRLTVV.

In this sample, this clonotype is medium-sized. The V call is TRBV28, the J call TRBJ2-7; 7 nucleotides match TRBD1. Per the germline V gene, CDR1 is MDHEN and CDR2 is SYDVKM. CDR3 size: 15 residues. Trimming cost V 5 bases and J 6 bases; bases outside gene matches: 13. The CDR3 spells CASSPNRGEGSEQYF. CDR3 DNA sequence: TGTGCCAGCAGTCCAAACAGGGGAGAGGGATCCGAGCAGTACTTC.

The table lists this clonotype with many counts. The V call is TRBV7-8, the J call TRBJ2-3; D not certain. This CDR3 has 13 residues. Germline assignment: CDR1 SGHVS and CDR2 FQNEAQ. V dropped 3 bases and J dropped 1 base, with 5 bases sitting between them. The CDR3 spells CASSFSGTDTQYF. The CDR3, as DNA: TGTGCCAGCAGCTTCTCCGGCACAGATACGCAGTATTTT.

The sample holds many counts of this clonotype. This chain links TRBV3-1 with TRBJ1-2; D unclear. Trimming pared 2 bases from V and 6 bases from J, leaving 4 bases between. Germline V gene sequence: CDR1 LGHDT, CDR2 YNNKEL (reference sequence). CDR3 length: 11 amino acids. CDR3 sequence reads: CASSQKHGYTF. CDR3 nucleotides: TGTGCCAGCAGCCAAAAACATGGCTACACCTTC.

This chain links TRBV27 with TRBJ2-5; D uncertain. V was shortened by 4 bases and J by 7 bases, with 7 bases between the two germline ends. CDR1 and CDR2 (germline): MNHEY, SMNVEV (reference sequence). CDR3 size: 11 residues. CDR3 DNA sequence: TGTGCCAGCAGTTCCACTGGGACCCAGTACTTC. Amino acid sequence: CASSSTGTQYF.

As concerns this clonotype: It is likely a read error, because the conserved phenylalanine at the end of the CDR3 is missing. The chain has TRBV29-1 and TRBJ1-1, with D perhaps TRBD1 (6 bases). V lost 4 bases to trimming and J lost 5 bases, with 17 bases between them. The germline gives CDR1 SQVTM, CDR2 ANQGSEA. The CDR3 is 14 amino acids. CDR3 in amino acids: CSVGTPRGDTEAFI. The CDR3, as DNA: TGCAGCGTTGGGACCCCCAGGGGAGATACTGAAGCTTTCATT.

In its sample, this clonotype was seen a few times. The chain employs TRBV28 and TRBJ2-1, with D possibly being TRBD2 (5 bases). Germline CDR1 is MDHEN and CDR2 is SYDVKM. Trimming took 6 bases from V and 1 from J, leaving 16 bases between them. The CDR3 loop spans 16 amino acids. CDR3 protein: CASSLGGSGSYNEQFF. In DNA form, the CDR3 reads TGTGCCAGCAGCCTAGGTGGGAGTGGGTCCTACAATGAGCAGTTCTTC.

This clonotype was found many times. The V gene is TRBV7-2, the J gene TRBJ2-1; the D is unclear. V was pared by 4 bases and J by 4 bases, with 8 bases between. The germline CDR1 and CDR2 sequences are SGHTA and FQGNSA. This CDR3 region has 13 residues. The CDR3, as DNA: TGTGCCAGCAGCTCTCAGGTATACAATGAGCAGTTCTTC. It is translated as CASSSQVYNEQFF.

This clonotype was detected ten times or more. V is TRBV28 and J is TRBJ1-1, with a tentative D call TRBD1 (5 bases). The V end was cut by 7 bases, the J end by 1 base, with 10 bases between. Germline CDR1 and CDR2: MDHEN and SYDVKM. The CDR3 length is 13 residues. CDR3 nucleotides: TGTGCCAGCACCAGCACAGGGAACACTGAAGCTTTCTTT. Protein sequence: CASTSTGNTEAFF.

The chain links TRBV12-5 to TRBJ1-1; D unclear. Germline V gene data show CDR1 as LGHNT and CDR2 as FRNRAP. With 6 bases removed from V and 4 bases from J, the gap between germline ends came to 12 bases. The CDR3 contains 13 residues. The CDR3 here is CASGVPSPTEAFF. For the CDR3, the DNA is TGTGCTAGTGGGGTCCCGAGTCCCACTGAAGCTTTCTTT.

This clonotype was recorded many times. This rearrangement joins TRBV27 to TRBJ2-7; D is uncertain. This CDR3 contains 14 residues. Trimming took 2 bases from V and 3 from J, leaving 11 bases between them. Germline-derived CDR1 and CDR2 are MNHEY and SMNVEV (reference sequence). The CDR3 nucleotides read TGTGCCAGCAGTTTAAACTGGCTGGACTACGAGCAGTACTTC. Amino acid sequence: CASSLNWLDYEQYF.